This record looks at one T cell receptor beta chain sequence and its context. The data derive from a study of blood T cell repertoires in COVID-19. Study details: The samples span acute and convalescent COVID-19 from the United States, Italy and Spain. T cells, B-cell-depleted T cells, or PBMCs provided the cDNA or gDNA that served as material.

Germline loops: CDR1 SGHTA, CDR2 FQGNSA. The V end was cut by 5 bases, the J end by 0 bases, with 8 bases between. This CDR3 comprises 14 residues. Measured with immunoSEQ multiplex PCR; TCRdb has only the in-frame clones, and not every one. The sample records about 200,000 clones, approximately 82% being singletons. Participant-given clinical history determined each cohort assignment. Input material: PBMCs or T cells enriched from blood (not recorded which). The source of this sequence is a woman aged 60-75 years with acute COVID-19. The chain carries TRBV7-2 and TRBJ1-3; D remains ambiguous. The CDR3 nucleotides read TGTGCCAGCAGCACTAGTTCCTCTGGAAACACCATATATTTT. Its translation is CASSTSSSGNTIYF.